This T cell receptor beta chain emerged from a study of cytomegalovirus exposure and HLA in healthy donors. Germline assignment: CDR1 MDHEN and CDR2 SYDVKM. Trimming took off 6 bases at V and 0 bases at J, with 15 bases between the two ends. The CDR3 has 15 residues. This PCR relied on a set of 60 Vbeta primers and 13 Jbeta primers. Assay: immunoSEQ multiplex PCR; the TCRdb copy retains only in-frame clones and omits some. The sample yields about 120,000 clones, around 76% seen once. This clone was recorded a few times. Sequenced sample: PBMCs. This rearrangement joins TRBV28 to TRBJ2-7; perhaps TRBD2 as D (7 bases). This receptor was identified in a man aged 55 to 70 in good health and CMV-seropositive. The CDR3 DNA follows: TGTGCCAGCAGCCGGGCGGGGGCCAGCTCCTACGAGCAGTACTTC. Translation: CASSRAGASSYEQYF.